This entry features one TCR beta chain sequence. This sample was taken from a study of T cell responses to AZD1222 COVID-19 vaccine. Data came from immunoSEQ multiplex PCR; TCRdb stores just in-frame clones and leaves some out. The table shows some 120,000 clones, with 88% occurring only once. The CDR3 sequence is 15 residues long. V dropped 2 bases and J dropped 0 bases, with 11 bases sitting between them. CDR1 SGHTS and CDR2 YDEGEE come from the germline V gene. The TCR comes from an adult in good health. The sequencing here drew on peripheral blood, taken on day 0 of AZD1222 vaccination. V usage is TRBV5-8 and J usage is TRBJ1-1; no definite D call. DNA of the CDR3: TGTGCCAGCAGCTTTATGGGCGGGGTGAACACTGAAGCTTTCTTT. It specifies CASSFMGGVNTEAFF.